Listed below are T cell receptor beta chains from one sample, sequenced in a study of a mutant IDH1 vaccine in newly diagnosed glioma. These receptors have no known antigen. The method was immunoSEQ multiplex PCR; TCRdb's version includes in-frame clones alone and lacks a portion of them. The sample consists of 55,000 to 65,000 clones, 70% to 85% of them appearing once. Specimen: PBMCs, collected from a glioma patient whose treatment included an IDH1 peptide vaccine. The receptor source for this set is a man under 40 with glioma. The CDR3 runs from the conserved cysteine through the conserved F or W. The order of the fields is CDR3 protein, CDR3 DNA, D gene, clone size, V gene, J gene, CDR3 length. D genes are given only for firm matches. Clone sizes are given selectively: once, few, many, or a class where the clone is expanded.

CDR3 protein: CASSIHRVDTEAFF
CDR3 DNA: TGTGCCAGCAGCATCCACAGGGTCGACACTGAAGCTTTCTTT
D gene: .
clone size: once
V gene: TRBV21-1
J gene: TRBJ1-1
CDR3 length: 14

CDR3 protein: CASSSKGLAGDAEQFF
CDR3 DNA: TGTGCCAGCAGTTCAAAGGGACTAGCGGGAGATGCTGAGCAGTTCTTC
D gene: TRBD2
clone size: .
V gene: TRBV27
J gene: TRBJ2-1
CDR3 length: 16

CDR3 protein: CASSQVPELSGNTIYF
CDR3 DNA: TGCGCCAGCAGCCAAGTACCCGAACTCTCTGGAAACACCATATATTTT
D gene: .
clone size: few
V gene: TRBV4-3
J gene: TRBJ1-3
CDR3 length: 16

CDR3 protein: CASSLAMTGRDTQYF
CDR3 DNA: TGCGCCAGCAGCTTGGCCATGACAGGGCGGGATACGCAGTATTTT
D gene: TRBD1
clone size: .
V gene: TRBV5-1
J gene: TRBJ2-3
CDR3 length: 15

CDR3 protein: CASSSHRGRSTGELFF
CDR3 DNA: TGCGCCAGCAGCTCACACAGGGGGAGAAGCACCGGGGAGCTGTTTTTT
D gene: TRBD1
clone size: once
V gene: TRBV4-1
J gene: TRBJ2-2
CDR3 length: 16

CDR3 protein: CASSLGQVYNEQFF
CDR3 DNA: TGCGCCAGCAGCTTGGGACAGGTTTACAATGAGCAGTTCTTC
D gene: .
clone size: .
V gene: TRBV5-1
J gene: TRBJ2-1
CDR3 length: 14

CDR3 protein: CASSPRGGSSYEQYF
CDR3 DNA: TGTGCCAGCAGCCCCCGGGGAGGGAGCTCCTACGAGCAGTACTTC
D gene: TRBD2
clone size: .
V gene: TRBV9
J gene: TRBJ2-7
CDR3 length: 15

CDR3 protein: CASSASPQGGSTEAFF
CDR3 DNA: TGTGCCAGCAGCGCTTCACCTCAGGGTGGAAGTACTGAAGCTTTCTTT
D gene: .
clone size: .
V gene: TRBV7-8
J gene: TRBJ1-1
CDR3 length: 16

CDR3 protein: CASSLDSQETQYF
CDR3 DNA: TGTGCCAGCAGTCTGGACAGCCAAGAGACCCAGTACTTC
D gene: .
clone size: .
V gene: TRBV28
J gene: TRBJ2-5
CDR3 length: 13

CDR3 protein: CASSYVGFRGTGELFF
CDR3 DNA: TGTGCCAGCAGTTATGTTGGGTTTAGGGGAACCGGGGAGCTGTTTTTT
D gene: .
clone size: .
V gene: TRBV6-6
J gene: TRBJ2-2
CDR3 length: 16

CDR3 protein: CASSWGTYEQYF
CDR3 DNA: TGTGCCAGCAGCTGGGGGACCTACGAGCAGTACTTC
D gene: .
clone size: .
V gene: TRBV7-9
J gene: TRBJ2-7
CDR3 length: 12

CDR3 protein: CASSRQLMNTEAFF
CDR3 DNA: TGTGCCAGCAGTCGACAGCTCATGAACACTGAAGCTTTCTTT
D gene: .
clone size: few
V gene: TRBV2
J gene: TRBJ1-1
CDR3 length: 14

CDR3 protein: CASNRQGNTEAFF
CDR3 DNA: TGTGCCAGCAATAGACAGGGGAACACTGAAGCTTTCTTT
D gene: TRBD1
clone size: few
V gene: TRBV6-1
J gene: TRBJ1-1
CDR3 length: 13

CDR3 protein: CAWSVTVRQPQHF
CDR3 DNA: TGTGCCTGGAGTGTAACAGTTCGACAGCCCCAGCATTTT
D gene: .
clone size: few
V gene: TRBV30
J gene: TRBJ1-5
CDR3 length: 13

CDR3 protein: CASTLDPRSTVFF
CDR3 DNA: TGTGCCAGCACCCTAGATCCCCGTTCGACGGTGTTTTTT
D gene: .
clone size: .
V gene: TRBV21-1
J gene: TRBJ1-4
CDR3 length: 13

CDR3 protein: CASSLSPAGELFF
CDR3 DNA: TGTGCCAGCAGCTTATCCCCAGCCGGGGAGCTGTTTTTT
D gene: .
clone size: .
V gene: TRBV11-2
J gene: TRBJ2-2
CDR3 length: 13

CDR3 protein: CASSLEGQGRYFF
CDR3 DNA: TGCGCCAGCAGCTTGGAGGGACAGGGCAGGTATTTCTTT
D gene: TRBD1
clone size: once
V gene: TRBV5-1
J gene: TRBJ1-1
CDR3 length: 13

CDR3 protein: CASSLGGLIAKNIQYF
CDR3 DNA: TGTGCCAGCAGCTTAGGGGGCCTCATAGCCAAAAACATTCAGTACTTC
D gene: .
clone size: .
V gene: TRBV7-2
J gene: TRBJ2-4
CDR3 length: 16

CDR3 protein: CASSQDRGGPQHF
CDR3 DNA: TGCGCCAGCAGCCAAGATCGAGGTGGTCCCCAGCATTTT
D gene: .
clone size: few
V gene: TRBV4-3
J gene: TRBJ1-5
CDR3 length: 13

CDR3 protein: CASSTHHLDTGELFF
CDR3 DNA: TGTGCCAGCAGCACGCATCACCTAGACACCGGGGAGCTGTTTTTT
D gene: .
clone size: .
V gene: TRBV9
J gene: TRBJ2-2
CDR3 length: 15

CDR3 protein: CASSESGGGDTQYF
CDR3 DNA: TGTGCCAGCAGTGAATCGGGGGGCGGAGATACGCAGTATTTT
D gene: .
clone size: .
V gene: TRBV25-1
J gene: TRBJ2-3
CDR3 length: 14

CDR3 protein: CAWSYGQGVSYEQYF
CDR3 DNA: TGTGCCTGGAGTTATGGACAGGGGGTCTCCTACGAGCAGTACTTC
D gene: TRBD1
clone size: .
V gene: TRBV30
J gene: TRBJ2-7
CDR3 length: 15

CDR3 protein: CAWSTILWDTDTRYF
CDR3 DNA: TGTGCCTGGAGTACGATCCTTTGGGACACAGATACGCGGTATTTT
D gene: .
clone size: once
V gene: TRBV30
J gene: TRBJ2-3
CDR3 length: 15

CDR3 protein: CASSPSATNYGYTF
CDR3 DNA: TGTGCCAGCTCCCCATCAGCCACTAACTATGGCTACACCTTC
D gene: .
clone size: .
V gene: TRBV18
J gene: TRBJ1-2
CDR3 length: 14

CDR3 protein: CSVFVSGANVLTF
CDR3 DNA: TGCAGCGTTTTCGTCTCTGGGGCCAACGTCCTGACTTTC
D gene: .
clone size: .
V gene: TRBV29-1
J gene: TRBJ2-6
CDR3 length: 13

CDR3 protein: CASSPAGGPNYGYTF
CDR3 DNA: TGTGCCAGCAGCCCGGCGGGGGGTCCTAACTATGGCTACACCTTC
D gene: .
clone size: .
V gene: TRBV7-9
J gene: TRBJ1-2
CDR3 length: 15

CDR3 protein: CASRLTGELFF
CDR3 DNA: TGTGCCAGCAGGCTTACCGGGGAGCTGTTTTTT
D gene: .
clone size: .
V gene: TRBV28
J gene: TRBJ2-2
CDR3 length: 11

CDR3 protein: CASSLEGMFYEQYF
CDR3 DNA: TGTGCCAGCAGCTTGGAGGGGATGTTCTACGAGCAGTACTTC
D gene: .
clone size: .
V gene: TRBV5-4
J gene: TRBJ2-7
CDR3 length: 14

CDR3 protein: CSVEAARGYYNEQFF
CDR3 DNA: TGCAGCGTTGAAGCGGCCAGGGGGTACTACAATGAGCAGTTCTTC
D gene: TRBD1
clone size: .
V gene: TRBV29-1
J gene: TRBJ2-1
CDR3 length: 15

CDR3 protein: CASSYETGKSNQPQHF
CDR3 DNA: TGTGCCAGCAGTTACGAGACAGGGAAGAGCAATCAGCCCCAGCATTTT
D gene: TRBD1
clone size: .
V gene: TRBV28
J gene: TRBJ1-5
CDR3 length: 16

CDR3 protein: CASSSSPSYEQYF
CDR3 DNA: TGCGCCAGCAGCAGTTCCCCATCCTACGAGCAGTACTTC
D gene: .
clone size: .
V gene: TRBV5-1
J gene: TRBJ2-7
CDR3 length: 13

CDR3 protein: CASSTLGGTGNTEAFF
CDR3 DNA: TGTGCCAGCTCAACCCTGGGGGGGACGGGGAACACTGAAGCTTTCTTT
D gene: .
clone size: .
V gene: TRBV18
J gene: TRBJ1-1
CDR3 length: 16

CDR3 protein: CASSAPQGGVGTEAFF
CDR3 DNA: TGTGCCAGCAGCGCGCCCCAGGGGGGAGTGGGCACTGAAGCTTTCTTT
D gene: TRBD1
clone size: .
V gene: TRBV9
J gene: TRBJ1-1
CDR3 length: 16

CDR3 protein: CASSLETSGRPQQFF
CDR3 DNA: TGTGCCAGCAGCTTGGAGACTAGCGGGAGGCCCCAGCAGTTCTTC
D gene: TRBD2
clone size: few
V gene: TRBV7-9
J gene: TRBJ2-1
CDR3 length: 15

CDR3 protein: CASSRLKRQGAVNEQFF
CDR3 DNA: TGTGCCAGCAGCCGCCTCAAAAGACAGGGGGCAGTCAATGAGCAGTTCTTC
D gene: TRBD1
clone size: .
V gene: TRBV14
J gene: TRBJ2-1
CDR3 length: 17

CDR3 protein: CASSPLAGTSYEQYF
CDR3 DNA: TGTGCCAGCTCACCACTAGCGGGTACCTCCTACGAGCAGTACTTC
D gene: TRBD2
clone size: .
V gene: TRBV18
J gene: TRBJ2-7
CDR3 length: 15

CDR3 protein: CASTGLGTGELFF
CDR3 DNA: TGTGCCAGCACGGGGTTGGGCACCGGGGAGCTGTTTTTT
D gene: .
clone size: .
V gene: TRBV2
J gene: TRBJ2-2
CDR3 length: 13

CDR3 protein: CASSQMWGSGNTIYF
CDR3 DNA: TGTGCCAGCAGCCAAATGTGGGGAAGTGGAAACACCATATATTTT
D gene: .
clone size: .
V gene: TRBV14
J gene: TRBJ1-3
CDR3 length: 15

CDR3 protein: CATCLSGGDTFSYNEQFF
CDR3 DNA: TGTGCCACCTGTCTTAGCGGGGGCGATACCTTTTCCTACAATGAGCAGTTCTTC
D gene: TRBD2
clone size: .
V gene: TRBV2
J gene: TRBJ2-1
CDR3 length: 18

CDR3 protein: CASSQASRLSDEQYF
CDR3 DNA: TGCGCCAGCAGCCAAGCCTCCAGGCTCTCGGACGAGCAGTACTTC
D gene: .
clone size: .
V gene: TRBV4-1
J gene: TRBJ2-7
CDR3 length: 15

CDR3 protein: CASSQDPGQGYEKLFF
CDR3 DNA: TGTGCCAGCAGCCAAGATCCCGGACAGGGGTATGAAAAACTGTTTTTT
D gene: TRBD1
clone size: .
V gene: TRBV4-2
J gene: TRBJ1-4
CDR3 length: 16

CDR3 protein: CASSVDGRHVDIQYF
CDR3 DNA: TGCGCCAGCAGTGTCGACGGGAGACACGTAGACATTCAGTACTTC
D gene: .
clone size: .
V gene: TRBV5-1
J gene: TRBJ2-4
CDR3 length: 15

CDR3 protein: CASRKGDLSNTEAFF
CDR3 DNA: TGTGCCAGCAGGAAGGGGGATTTGAGCAACACTGAAGCTTTCTTT
D gene: .
clone size: .
V gene: TRBV6-1
J gene: TRBJ1-1
CDR3 length: 15

CDR3 protein: CASSLTSGGADTQYF
CDR3 DNA: TGCGCCAGCAGCCTAACTAGCGGGGGGGCAGATACGCAGTATTTT
D gene: TRBD2
clone size: .
V gene: TRBV5-1
J gene: TRBJ2-3
CDR3 length: 15

CDR3 protein: CASSLAEAFF
CDR3 DNA: TGTGCCAGCAGCCTCGCTGAAGCTTTCTTT
D gene: .
clone size: .
V gene: TRBV5-8
J gene: TRBJ1-1
CDR3 length: 10

CDR3 protein: CASSPQHRAYEQYF
CDR3 DNA: TGTGCCAGCAGCCCGCAACACAGGGCCTACGAGCAGTACTTC
D gene: .
clone size: .
V gene: TRBV4-2
J gene: TRBJ2-7
CDR3 length: 14

CDR3 protein: CSVARALNYGYTF
CDR3 DNA: TGCAGCGTTGCGCGGGCTTTGAACTATGGCTACACCTTC
D gene: .
clone size: .
V gene: TRBV29-1
J gene: TRBJ1-2
CDR3 length: 13

CDR3 protein: CASSLDGQNPNYGYTF
CDR3 DNA: TGCGCCAGCAGCTTGGATGGACAGAACCCGAACTATGGCTACACCTTC
D gene: .
clone size: .
V gene: TRBV5-1
J gene: TRBJ1-2
CDR3 length: 16

CDR3 protein: CASSLTTNYGYTF
CDR3 DNA: TGTGCCAGCAGCTTAACAACTAACTATGGCTACACCTTC
D gene: .
clone size: .
V gene: TRBV6-1
J gene: TRBJ1-2
CDR3 length: 13

CDR3 protein: CSARGNEKLFF
CDR3 DNA: TGCAGTGCCCGAGGGAATGAAAAACTGTTTTTT
D gene: .
clone size: .
V gene: TRBV20-1
J gene: TRBJ1-4
CDR3 length: 11

CDR3 protein: CASSMTGSQETQYF
CDR3 DNA: TGTGCCAGTAGTATGACAGGGTCTCAAGAGACCCAGTACTTC
D gene: TRBD1
clone size: .
V gene: TRBV19
J gene: TRBJ2-5
CDR3 length: 14

CDR3 protein: CASSQGQGAYNEQFF
CDR3 DNA: TGCGCCAGCAGCCAAGGACAGGGGGCCTACAATGAGCAGTTCTTC
D gene: TRBD1
clone size: .
V gene: TRBV4-3
J gene: TRBJ2-1
CDR3 length: 15

CDR3 protein: CASSRGGRTDTQYF
CDR3 DNA: TGTGCCAGCAGCCGAGGGGGCCGCACAGATACGCAGTATTTT
D gene: TRBD1
clone size: .
V gene: TRBV28
J gene: TRBJ2-3
CDR3 length: 14